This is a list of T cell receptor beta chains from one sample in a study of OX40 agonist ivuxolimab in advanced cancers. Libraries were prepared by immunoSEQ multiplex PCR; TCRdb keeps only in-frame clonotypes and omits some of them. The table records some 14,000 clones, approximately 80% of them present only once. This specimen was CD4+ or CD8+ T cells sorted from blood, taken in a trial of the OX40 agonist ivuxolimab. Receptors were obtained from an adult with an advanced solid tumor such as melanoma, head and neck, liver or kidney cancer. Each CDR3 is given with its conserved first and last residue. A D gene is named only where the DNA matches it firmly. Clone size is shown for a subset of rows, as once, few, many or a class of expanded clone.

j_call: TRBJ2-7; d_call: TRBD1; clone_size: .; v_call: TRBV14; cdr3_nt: TGTGCCAGCAACGACAGGGGATCGGGCGAGCAGTACTTC; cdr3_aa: CASNDRGSGEQYF
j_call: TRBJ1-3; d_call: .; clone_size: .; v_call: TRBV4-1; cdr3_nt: TGCGCCAGCAGCCATCCCCCTAGGGCAGGAAACACCATATATTTT; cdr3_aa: CASSHPPRAGNTIYF
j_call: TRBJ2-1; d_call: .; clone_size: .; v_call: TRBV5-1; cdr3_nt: TGCGCCAGCAGCGTGGGGTTAAACAATGAGCAGTTCTTC; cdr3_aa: CASSVGLNNEQFF
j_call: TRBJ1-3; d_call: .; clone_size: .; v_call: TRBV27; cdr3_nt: TGTGCCAGCAGTCCATATGATGGAGGAAACTCTGGAAACACCATATATTTT; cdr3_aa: CASSPYDGGNSGNTIYF
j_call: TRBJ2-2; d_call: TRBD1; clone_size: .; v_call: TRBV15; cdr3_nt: TGTGCCACCAGCAGAGCGGGACAGGGGGCGTACACCGGGGAGCTGTTTTTT; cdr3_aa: CATSRAGQGAYTGELFF
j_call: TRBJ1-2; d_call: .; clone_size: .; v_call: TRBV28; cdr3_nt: TGTGGTTCTTCTCGTAACTATGGCTACACCTTC; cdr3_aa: CGSSRNYGYTF
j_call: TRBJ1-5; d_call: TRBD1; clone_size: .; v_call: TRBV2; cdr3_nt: TGTGCCAGCAGAGCCATAGACAGGGGCAATCAGCCCCAGCATTTT; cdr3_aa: CASRAIDRGNQPQHF
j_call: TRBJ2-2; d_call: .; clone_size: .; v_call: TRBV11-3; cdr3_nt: TGTGCCAGCAGCTCTCTGGGTGAGGAGCTGTTTTTT; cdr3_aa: CASSSLGEELFF
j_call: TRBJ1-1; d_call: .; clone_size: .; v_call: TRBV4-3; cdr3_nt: TGCGCCAGCAGCCAGACCGTGTGGGGCACTGAAGCTTTCTTT; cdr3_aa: CASSQTVWGTEAFF
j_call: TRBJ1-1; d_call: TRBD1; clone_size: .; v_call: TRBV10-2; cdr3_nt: TGCGCCAGCACCGGGACAGGGAACACTGAAGCTTTCTTT; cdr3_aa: CASTGTGNTEAFF
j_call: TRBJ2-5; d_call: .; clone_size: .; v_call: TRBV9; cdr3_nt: TGTGCCAGCAGCGTCGGACATTCCCCCCAAGAGACCCAGTACTTC; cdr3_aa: CASSVGHSPQETQYF
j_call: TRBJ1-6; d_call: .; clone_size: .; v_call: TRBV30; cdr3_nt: TGTGCCTGGGCCGACAGCGACCAAGATAATTCACCCCTCCACTTT; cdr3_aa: CAWADSDQDNSPLHF
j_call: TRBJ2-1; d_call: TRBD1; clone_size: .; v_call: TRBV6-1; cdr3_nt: TGTGCCAGCAGTCCCGGGACAGATTTCTACAATGAGCAGTTCTTC; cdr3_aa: CASSPGTDFYNEQFF
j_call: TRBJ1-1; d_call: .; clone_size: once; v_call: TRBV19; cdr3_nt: TGTGCCAGTAGAAACAGGGTGGGCAACACTGAAGCTTTCTTT; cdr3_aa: CASRNRVGNTEAFF
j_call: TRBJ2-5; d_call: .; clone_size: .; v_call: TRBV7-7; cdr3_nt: TGTGCCAGCAGCTTATTGGGGTCCGGCCAACTTCAAGAGACCCAGTACTTC; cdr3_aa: CASSLLGSGQLQETQYF
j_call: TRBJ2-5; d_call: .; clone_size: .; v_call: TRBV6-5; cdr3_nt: TGTGCCAGCAGCCTTCTCTACAGCCAAGAGACCCAGTACTTC; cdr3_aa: CASSLLYSQETQYF
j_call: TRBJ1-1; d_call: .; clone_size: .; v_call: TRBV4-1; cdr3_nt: TGCGCCAGCAGCCCCTCAGGAGTAGAAGCTTTCTTT; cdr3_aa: CASSPSGVEAFF